This T cell receptor beta chain appears in the sequencing data of a study of T cell responses to AZD1222 COVID-19 vaccine. CDR1 SGHTA and CDR2 FQGNSA come from the germline V gene. The V end was cut by 4 bases, the J end by 0 bases, with 9 bases between. CDR3 size: 14 residues. Repertoires were generated with immunoSEQ multiplex PCR, while TCRdb's copy carries only in-frame clones and drops some. There are 90,000 to 120,000 clones in the sample; around 90% occur only once, and roughly 3.2% lies in the top ten. This sample comprised peripheral blood, obtained on day 0 of MenACWY control vaccination. The V call is TRBV7-2, the J call TRBJ1-2; D remains ambiguous. The source is an adult in good health. DNA of the CDR3: TGTGCCAGCAGCTCCGGGGTAGCTAACTATGGCTACACCTTC. Translated, it gives CASSSGVANYGYTF.